This T cell receptor beta chain emerged from a study of Ad26.COV2.S vaccination and SARS-CoV-2 variants. Broader study findings: The TCR breadth and depth analyses may have understated or missed part of the total T cell responses. After vaccination, reports described spike-specific CD8+ and CD4+ T cell responses as showing substantial breadth.

Details on this clone: As yet, its antigen is unknown.

The method was immunoSEQ multiplex PCR; TCRdb's version includes in-frame clones alone and lacks a portion of them. The table has tens of thousands of clones, more than 70% seen once; the top ten hold 15% to 20%. The CDR3 covers 16 residues. The V and J ends lost 5 bases and 6 bases, in that order; junction bases with no gene match: 8. Per the germline V gene, CDR1 is SGHTA and CDR2 is FQGNSA. The clonotype comes from a human donor who had recovered from COVID-19. The sample here was peripheral blood, taken after recovery from COVID-19. The chain joins TRBV7-2 to TRBJ2-1, with 12 bases aligning to TRBD2. This chain's CDR3 is CASSTPLAGGGNEQFF. DNA for the CDR3: TGTGCCAGCAGCACACCCCTAGCGGGAGGGGGCAATGAGCAGTTCTTC.